This T cell receptor (beta chain) was identified during a study of identifying expanded T cells in peripheral blood. Points from the study as a whole: Over about two and four weeks, about 15 and 18 clones changed, versus roughly 1.1 between replicates.

Method: immunoSEQ multiplex PCR; TCRdb's copy keeps in-frame clones and lacks some. The table includes 84,000 or so clones, over 75% detected once. The CDR3 totals 18 residues. V lost 1 base and J 0 bases, leaving 17 bases between the germline ends. In germline, CDR1 is SGHTA, CDR2 FQGTGA. No infections or other immune events were documented during collection. Turning to this clone: What it recognizes is unknown.

The source is a person aged 18 to 70 in good health. The V gene is TRBV7-3, the J gene TRBJ2-3; D ambiguous. The source material was blood. This CDR3 reads CASSLIRTRLSSTDTQYF. In DNA form, the CDR3 reads TGTGCCAGCAGCTTAATACGGACGAGGCTCTCCAGCACAGATACGCAGTATTTT. The variable domain in full, completed from reference TRBV7-3 and TRBJ2-3, reads GAGVSQTPSNKVTEKGKYVELRCDPISGHTALYWYRQSLGQGPEFLIYFQGTGAADDSGLPNDRFFAVRPEGSVSTLKIQRTERGDSAVYLCASSLIRTRLSSTDTQYFGPGTRLTVL.